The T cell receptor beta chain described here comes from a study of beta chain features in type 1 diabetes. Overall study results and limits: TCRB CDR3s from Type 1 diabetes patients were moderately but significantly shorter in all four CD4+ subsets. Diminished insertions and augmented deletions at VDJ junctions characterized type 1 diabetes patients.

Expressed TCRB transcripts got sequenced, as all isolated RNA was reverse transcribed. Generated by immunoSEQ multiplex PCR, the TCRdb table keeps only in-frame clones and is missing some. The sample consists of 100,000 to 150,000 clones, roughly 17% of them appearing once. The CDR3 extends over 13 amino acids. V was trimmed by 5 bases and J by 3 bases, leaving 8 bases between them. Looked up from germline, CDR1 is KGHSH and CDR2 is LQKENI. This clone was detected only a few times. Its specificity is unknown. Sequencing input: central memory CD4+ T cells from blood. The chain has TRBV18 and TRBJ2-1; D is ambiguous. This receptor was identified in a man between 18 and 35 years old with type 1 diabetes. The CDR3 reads CASSDYHYNEQFF. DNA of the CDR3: TGTGCCAGCTCAGATTATCACTACAATGAGCAGTTCTTC.